The 29 T cell receptor beta chains reported below all come from one sample, sequenced in a study of cytomegalovirus exposure and HLA in healthy donors. It was with 60 Vbeta and 13 Jbeta primers that the PCR ran. Only in-frame clones appear in the TCRdb table, and some are missing; sequencing was by immunoSEQ multiplex PCR. The repertoire consists of more than 75,000 clones, with 74% occurring once and the leading ten covering approximately 9%. The sequenced sample consisted of PBMCs. The source is a man aged 35 to 55 in good health and CMV-seropositive.

The chain employs TRBV30 and TRBJ1-2; unclear D gene. Between the trimmed V and J ends, which lost 0 bases and 3 bases, there was a span of 8 bases. The CDR3 is 13 amino acids. The germline gives CDR1 GTSNPN, CDR2 SVGIG (reference sequence). CDR3 in DNA: TGTGCCTGGAGTGTAAACACCGACTATGGCTACACCTTC. Its protein is CAWSVNTDYGYTF.

V gene TRBV7-9 combines with J gene TRBJ1-4; D ambiguous. Germline values: CDR1 SEHNR, CDR2 FQNEAQ (reference sequence). The CDR3 consists of 15 residues. V lost 2 bases and J lost 7, with 14 bases in between. CDR3 region: CASSLSGGQREKLFF. For the CDR3, the DNA is TGTGCCAGCAGCTTATCGGGAGGCCAGCGTGAAAAACTGTTTTTT.

The J gene is TRBJ2-2, the V gene TRBV7-9; 8 positions match TRBD1. The V gene end was trimmed by 5 bases and the J gene end by 10 bases; junction bases not matched to a gene: 3. Germline values: CDR1 SEHNR, CDR2 FQNEAQ (reference sequence). The CDR3 contains 12 residues. CDR3 sequence: CASSPGGPELFF. CDR3 sequence (DNA): TGTGCCAGCAGCCCAGGGGGCCCGGAGCTGTTTTTT.

The J gene is TRBJ2-1, the V gene TRBV30; D possibly corresponds to TRBD2 (5 bases). The CDR3 extends over 17 amino acids. In germline, CDR1 is GTSNPN, CDR2 SVGIG (reference sequence). Trimming took 1 base from V and 0 from J, leaving 16 bases between them. Here the CDR3 reads CAWSALGPRASYNEQFF. The DNA of the CDR3 is TGTGCCTGGAGTGCGCTGGGTCCGCGGGCCTCCTACAATGAGCAGTTCTTC.

Comment on this clone: A junction boundary mismatches the germline segment, possibly from a read error. The chain carries TRBV18 and TRBJ2-7; TRBD2 matches 13 bases. CDR1 KGHSH and CDR2 LQKENI come from the germline V gene. The CDR3 loop spans 15 amino acids. The CDR3 loop reads CASSAPGLAGREQYF. DNA of the CDR3: TGTGCCAGCTCAGCACCGGGACTAGCGGGGAGGGAGCAGTACTTC.

This clone was detected only a few times. The V call is TRBV27, the J call TRBJ1-1; D is perhaps TRBD1 (5 bases). The CDR3 totals 14 residues. V was trimmed by 5 bases and J by 7 bases, leaving 17 bases between them. Germline V gene lookup returns CDR1 MNHEY and CDR2 SMNVEV (reference sequence). CDR3 amino acids: CASSPVTGPLEAFF. DNA for the CDR3: TGTGCCAGCAGTCCAGTAACAGGACCCCTTGAAGCTTTCTTT.

The chain couples TRBV6-6 to TRBJ1-2, with TRBD1 matching 10 bases. The V gene end was trimmed by 5 bases and the J gene end by 7 bases; junction bases not matched to a gene: 7. Germline CDR1 MNHNY, CDR2 SVGAGI (reference sequence). The CDR3 covers 14 residues. CDR3 amino acids: CASSPGQGTGGYTF. The CDR3 region has the DNA TGTGCCAGCAGTCCGGGACAGGGGACCGGTGGCTACACCTTC.

V and J are TRBV7-8 and TRBJ1-1; D is possibly TRBD1 (5 bases). The CDR3 spans 13 residues. V was shortened by 8 bases and J by 3 bases, with 13 bases between the two germline ends. Germline lookup yields CDR1 SGHVS and CDR2 FQNEAQ. CDR3 in amino acids: CASGIDRHTEAFF. The CDR3 nucleotides read TGTGCCAGCGGTATTGACAGACACACTGAAGCTTTCTTT.

This clone was counted between two and nine times. The chain is built from TRBV9 and TRBJ2-1; 10 nucleotides match TRBD2. This CDR3 is built from 16 residues. In germline, CDR1 is SGDLS, CDR2 YYNGEE. Trimming took 0 bases from V and 9 from J; bases not matched to a gene: 9. The CDR3 nucleotides read TGTGCCAGCAGCGTAGCGCTAGCGGGAGCGGGGCCTGAGCAGTTCTTC. Protein product: CASSVALAGAGPEQFF.

The chain joins TRBV4-1 to TRBJ2-5, with a weak D call TRBD2 (5 bases). Per the germline V gene, CDR1 is MGHRA and CDR2 is YSYEKL. This CDR3 comprises 15 residues. Trimming shortened V by 0 bases and J by 1 base, and 9 bases separated the two germline ends. CDR3 bases: TGCGCCAGCAGCCAAGACAAAGGGAGCCAAGAGACCCAGTACTTC. Its translation: CASSQDKGSQETQYF.

This clone was counted a few times. The chain links TRBV4-1 to TRBJ2-2, with D unresolved. Germline loops: CDR1 MGHRA, CDR2 YSYEKL. The CDR3 is 16 amino acids. With 1 base removed from V and 0 bases from J, the gap between germline ends came to 9 bases. CDR3 loop: CASSQGLRANTGELFF. CDR3 nucleotide sequence: TGCGCCAGCAGCCAAGGGTTGCGTGCGAACACCGGGGAGCTGTTTTTT.

There are many counts of this clone. The chain couples TRBV7-2 to TRBJ1-4; tentatively, D is TRBD1 (6 bases). Germline CDR1 and CDR2: SGHTA and FQGNSA. This CDR3 has 16 residues. V was cut by 3 bases and J by 12 bases, with 23 bases left in between. The CDR3 region is CASSFLSGGRGGELFF. Written as DNA, the CDR3 is TGTGCCAGCAGCTTCCTCTCTGGAGGCAGGGGTGGAGAACTGTTTTTT.

The chain combines TRBV5-4 with TRBJ2-3; 10 nucleotides match TRBD2. With 4 bases clipped from V and 2 bases from J, the junction kept 7 bases outside the gene matches. There are 16 residues in the CDR3. Germline CDR1 is SGHNT and CDR2 is YYREEE (reference sequence). This chain's CDR3 is CASSPLAGGDTDTQYF. The CDR3 region has the DNA TGTGCCAGCAGCCCATTAGCGGGAGGCGACACAGATACGCAGTATTTT. The full variable domain, with the rest looked up from reference TRBV5-4 and TRBJ2-3, is ETGVTQSPTHLIKTRGQQVTLRCSSQSGHNTVSWYQQALGQGPQFIFQYYREEENGRGNFPPRFSGLQFPNYSSELNVNALELDDSALYLCASSPLAGGDTDTQYFGPGTRLTVL.

This clone appeared a single time. This chain connects TRBV19 to TRBJ2-1, with D hard to call. Germline assignment: CDR1 LNHDA and CDR2 SQIVND (reference sequence). Trimming took 2 bases from V and 3 from J, leaving 11 bases between them. CDR3 size: 15 residues. CDR3 sequence reads: CASSIRVAGYNEQFF. As DNA, the CDR3 is TGTGCCAGTAGTATAAGAGTAGCTGGCTACAATGAGCAGTTCTTC.

The CDR3 region has the DNA TGTGCCAGCAGTTTGATAGGGGGTAACTATGGCTACACCTTC. As protein: CASSLIGGNYGYTF. The gene calls are TRBV28 and TRBJ1-2; D might be TRBD1 (6 bases). The V and J ends lost 3 bases and 1 base respectively, with 9 bases between them. The germline V gene has CDR1 MDHEN and CDR2 SYDVKM. The CDR3 has 14 amino acids.

The V and J genes are TRBV6-5 and TRBJ2-3; 13 bases are shared with TRBD2. The CDR3 totals 15 residues. In germline, CDR1 is MNHEY, CDR2 SVGAGI. Unmatched junction bases numbered 4, after V lost 5 bases and J lost 5 bases. CDR3 coding DNA: TGTGCCAGCAGTCTCAGGACTAGCGGGAGAGATACGCAGTATTTT. Its translation: CASSLRTSGRDTQYF.

Notes on this clone: The sample carries other DNA sequences with the same CDR3. V gene TRBV10-1 combines with J gene TRBJ2-2, with D perhaps TRBD1 (6 bases). The germline V and J ends were trimmed by 6 bases and 6 bases, with 8 bases remaining between them. The CDR3 covers 12 residues. Germline CDR1 is WNHNN and CDR2 is SYGVQD (reference sequence). The CDR3 protein is CASRGGPGELFF. The CDR3 DNA reads TGCGCCAGCAGAGGGGGTCCCGGGGAGCTGTTTTTT.

V is TRBV4-2 and J is TRBJ1-3, with D perhaps matching TRBD1 (6 bases). The V end was cut by 3 bases, the J end by 3 bases, with 12 bases between. Germline V CDR1 and CDR2: LGHNA, YNFKEQ. The CDR3 sequence is 15 residues long. In nucleotides, the CDR3 is TGTGCCAGCAGCCAGATACAGGGTTATGGAAACACCATATATTTT. Protein sequence: CASSQIQGYGNTIYF.

The rearrangement uses TRBV4-2 and TRBJ1-5; D gene uncertain. Trimming pared 4 bases from V and 6 bases from J, leaving 10 bases between. Germline assignment: CDR1 LGHNA and CDR2 YNFKEQ. The CDR3 runs 13 residues. CDR3 sequence: CASSLDRGQPQHF. CDR3 bases: TGTGCCAGCAGCCTCGATAGAGGTCAGCCCCAGCATTTT.

This sequence joins TRBV2 and TRBJ1-3; maybe TRBD1 (6 bases). CDR3 size: 12 residues. V was cut by 8 bases and J by 4 bases, with 9 bases left in between. The V gene's germline CDR1 is SNHLY and CDR2 FYNNEI. The CDR3 sequence is CASAQGGNTIYF. The CDR3 coding sequence is TGTGCCAGCGCACAGGGAGGAAACACCATATATTTT.

The genes are TRBV29-1 and TRBJ1-5, with a tentative D call TRBD1 (5 bases). Germline V gene lookup returns CDR1 SQVTM and CDR2 ANQGSEA. The CDR3 consists of 14 residues. V was shortened by 5 bases and J by 1 base, with 12 bases between the two germline ends. The CDR3 region is CSVTRAGSNQPQHF. In DNA form, the CDR3 reads TGCAGCGTTACCAGGGCTGGGAGCAATCAGCCCCAGCATTTT.

The chain links TRBV5-1 to TRBJ1-4, with a weak D call TRBD1 (6 bases). The germline CDR1 and CDR2 sequences are SGHRS and YFSETQ. The CDR3 sequence is 14 residues long. Trimming removed 4 bases at V and 5 bases at J, with 12 bases between. CDR3 sequence reads: CASSQGDTNEKLFF. CDR3 nucleotides: TGCGCCAGCAGCCAAGGGGACACCAATGAAAAACTGTTTTTT.

The rearrangement uses TRBV2 and TRBJ1-5; the D gene is possibly TRBD1 (5 bases). The germline V and J ends were trimmed by 3 bases and 7 bases, with 13 bases remaining between them. Per the germline V gene, CDR1 is SNHLY and CDR2 is FYNNEI. The CDR3 totals 14 residues. The CDR3, as DNA: TGTGCCAGCAGTGACACGGCAGGGAAACAGCCCCAGCATTTT. It encodes CASSDTAGKQPQHF.

This sequence joins TRBV9 and TRBJ2-5, with TRBD2 identical over 11 bases. V lost 3 bases, J lost 5 bases, and 9 bases stayed unmatched. CDR1 is SGDLS, CDR2 YYNGEE, per germline. The CDR3 totals 16 residues. Here the CDR3 reads CASSAVAGGPWETQYF. The DNA of the CDR3 is TGTGCCAGCAGCGCCGTAGCGGGGGGGCCCTGGGAGACCCAGTACTTC.

Details on this clone: The limits of the CDR3 on the DNA are not certain, so only TCRdb's listed CDR3 is given. This chain joins TRBV7-5 and TRBJ2-3; the table calls TRBD2, which could not be checked here. TRBV7-5 is designated a pseudogene. Ends included, the CDR3 has 16 residues. This CDR3 is CARSQCVAGGTDTQYF.

The V and J genes are TRBV28 and TRBJ2-1; 10 bases map to TRBD2. This CDR3 spans 14 amino acids. The trim removed 6 bases at V and 7 bases at J, leaving 6 bases unmatched. Germline V gene data show CDR1 as MDHEN and CDR2 as SYDVKM. The CDR3 sequence: CASRSGRASNEQFF. CDR3 bases: TGTGCCAGCAGGAGCGGGAGGGCCTCTAATGAGCAGTTCTTC.

This chain uses TRBV6-5 with TRBJ2-5; TRBD2 aligns across 9 bases. V was pared by 6 bases and J by 4 bases, with 3 bases of the junction left unmatched. The CDR3 covers 13 residues. Germline V lookup: CDR1 MNHEY, CDR2 SVGAGI. The CDR3 nucleotides read TGTGCCAGCAGGCGGGGGGGCAGAGAGACCCAGTACTTC. Protein product: CASRRGGRETQYF.

This chain connects TRBV30 to TRBJ2-1; 8 bases agree with TRBD1. V dropped 2 bases and J dropped 7; count of bases not matched to a gene: 13. The length of the CDR3 is 16 residues. Looked up from germline, CDR1 is GTSNPN and CDR2 is SVGIG (reference sequence). The CDR3 sequence: CAWSKRWAGGRNEQFF. As DNA, the CDR3 is TGTGCCTGGAGTAAACGGTGGGCAGGGGGCAGGAATGAGCAGTTCTTC. Supplemented by reference TRBV30 and TRBJ2-1, the full variable domain reads SQTIHQWPATLVQPVGSPLSLECTVEGTSNPNLYWYRQAAGRGLQLLFYSVGIGQISSEVPQNLSASRPQDRQFILSSKKLLLSDSGFYLCAWSKRWAGGRNEQFFGPGTRLTVL.

The chain recombines TRBV28 with TRBJ1-3; TRBD1 agrees at 9 bases. The CDR3 is 17 residues long. J gave up 1 base and V 4 bases, and 8 bases lay outside the gene matches. From germline, CDR1 is MDHEN and CDR2 SYDVKM. This chain's CDR3 is CASSSRPGQGSGNTIYF. Here the CDR3 DNA reads TGTGCCAGCAGTTCCCGCCCGGGACAGGGTTCTGGAAACACCATATATTTT.